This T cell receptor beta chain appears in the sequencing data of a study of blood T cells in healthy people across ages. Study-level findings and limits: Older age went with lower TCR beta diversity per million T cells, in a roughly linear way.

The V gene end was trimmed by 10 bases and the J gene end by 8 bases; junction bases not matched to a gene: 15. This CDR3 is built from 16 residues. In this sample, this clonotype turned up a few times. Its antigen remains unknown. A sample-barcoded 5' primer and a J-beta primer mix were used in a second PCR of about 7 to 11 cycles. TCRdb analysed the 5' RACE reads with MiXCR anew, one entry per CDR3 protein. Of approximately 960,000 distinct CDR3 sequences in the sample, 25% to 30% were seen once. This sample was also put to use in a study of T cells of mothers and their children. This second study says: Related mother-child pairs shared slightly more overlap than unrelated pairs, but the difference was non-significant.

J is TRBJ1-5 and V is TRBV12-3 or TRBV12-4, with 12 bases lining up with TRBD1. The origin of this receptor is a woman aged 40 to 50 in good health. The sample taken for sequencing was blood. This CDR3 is CATRWSGTGGAEPQHF. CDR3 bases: TGTGCCACCCGATGGTCCGGGACAGGGGGCGCGGAGCCCCAGCATTTT.